These T cell receptor beta chains were read from a single sample in a study of response to subunit inactivated influenza vaccine. TCRdb processed the RT-PCR reads anew with MiXCR; each CDR3 protein has one entry. The sample yields approximately 730,000 distinct CDR3 sequences, 14% seen once. This material consisted of PBMCs from blood, taken around 15 days before vaccination. These receptors were obtained from a man aged 45-60 years who received an inactivated influenza vaccine. The CDR3 runs from the conserved cysteine through the conserved F or W. The order of the fields is D gene, clone size, V gene, J gene, CDR3 DNA, CDR3 protein. A D gene is named only where the DNA matches it firmly. Size values are once, few and many counts, or a class for expanded clones, and some rows have none.

TRBD2	NA	TRBV7-2	TRBJ2-7	TGTGCCAGCAGCCCCACTAGCGGGAGGGACGAGCAGTACTTC	CASSPTSGRDEQYF
NA	NA	TRBV18	TRBJ1-5	TGTGCCAGCTCACTGGGACTAATTAGCAATCAGCCCCAGCATTTT	CASSLGLISNQPQHF
NA	NA	TRBV29-1	TRBJ2-1	TGCAGCGTCGACCGGGGTGCCTACAATGAGCAGTTCTTC	CSVDRGAYNEQFF
TRBD1	medium-sized	TRBV12-3/TRBV12-4	TRBJ1-1	TGTGCCAGCAGCTCCTTAGGACAGGGGAAGGCTTTCTTT	CASSSLGQGKAFF
TRBD2	few	TRBV7-8	TRBJ2-1	TGTGCCAGCAGCTCCAGGACTAGCGGGAGTAGGGATGAGCAGTTCTTC	CASSSRTSGSRDEQFF
NA	NA	TRBV12-3/TRBV12-4	TRBJ1-3	TGTGCCAGCAGTTCAGGACTGATCTCTGGAAACACCATATATTTT	CASSSGLISGNTIYF
TRBD2	NA	TRBV7-2	TRBJ2-1	TGTGCCAGCAGCCCCTTAGCCGGGACTAGCGGGGGGGCCGAGCAGTTCTTC	CASSPLAGTSGGAEQFF
NA	NA	TRBV20-1	TRBJ1-3	TGCAGTGCCAGACATGGAAATACCATATATTTT	CSARHGNTIYF
NA	NA	TRBV4-2	TRBJ2-3	TGTGCCAGCAGCCCCCGGGACGCCCGTCAAGATACGCAGTATTTT	CASSPRDARQDTQYF
NA	few	TRBV29-1	TRBJ2-5	TGCAGCGTTGGCGGGGCACAAGAGACCCAGTACTTC	CSVGGAQETQYF
NA	NA	TRBV29-1	TRBJ1-2	TGCAGCGTTGAGGGGCCAGCTAACTATGGCTACACCTTC	CSVEGPANYGYTF
NA	NA	TRBV6-2/TRBV6-3	TRBJ2-3	TGTGCCAGCATCAAAGGGGGATCCCCCACAGATACGCAGTATTTT	CASIKGGSPTDTQYF
TRBD2	many	TRBV12-3/TRBV12-4	TRBJ2-1	TGTGCCAGCAGACTAGCGGGAGAAAATGAGCAGTTCTTC	CASRLAGENEQFF
NA	NA	TRBV20-1	TRBJ2-3	TGCAGTGCTGAGCCGGTGGGGGCAACGGGCCACACAGATACGCAGTATTTT	CSAEPVGATGHTDTQYF
NA	NA	TRBV5-1	TRBJ1-1	TGCGCCAGCAGCTCTGGGCTGACAATGACTAACATGAACACTGAAGCTTTCTTT	CASSSGLTMTNMNTEAFF
TRBD1	NA	TRBV7-9	TRBJ1-2	TGTGCCAGCAGCTCCGGGACAGTAGCCCATGGCTACACCTTC	CASSSGTVAHGYTF
NA	few	TRBV11-2	TRBJ2-3	TGTGCCAGCAGCTTAGGGACCCAATTCACAGATACGCAGTATTTT	CASSLGTQFTDTQYF
NA	few	TRBV7-9	TRBJ2-7	TGTGCCATCATAGATGGTAGGGCCGGGGGAGAGCAGTACTTC	CAIIDGRAGGEQYF
NA	few	TRBV4-3	TRBJ2-1	TGCGCCAGCAGCCAAGATGAGGGATCTGAGCAGTTCTTC	CASSQDEGSEQFF
NA	few	TRBV2	TRBJ2-5	TGTGCCAGCAATTTCGGGGGACAAGAGACCCAGTACTTC	CASNFGGQETQYF
NA	few	TRBV6-5	TRBJ2-5	TGTGCCAGCAGTTACCCCGGACTGCAAGAGACCCAGTACTTC	CASSYPGLQETQYF
NA	NA	TRBV7-9	TRBJ1-1	TGTGCCAGCAGCTCAGAGGAGCCTGAAGCTTTCTTT	CASSSEEPEAFF
TRBD1	many	TRBV7-9	TRBJ1-1	TGTGCCAGCACCTTTACCAGGGGGGACACTGAAGCTTTCTTT	CASTFTRGDTEAFF
NA	NA	TRBV24-1	TRBJ2-5	TGTGCCACCAGTGATGCAGAGACCCAGTACTTC	CATSDAETQYF
TRBD1	few	TRBV5-1	TRBJ1-1	TGCGCCAGCAGCTTCTCCACAGGGGACACTGAAGCTTTCTTT	CASSFSTGDTEAFF
TRBD1	few	TRBV20-1	TRBJ2-1	TGCAGTGCTAGATCGGGACAGGGTACCAATGAGCAGTTCTTC	CSARSGQGTNEQFF
NA	NA	TRBV4-3	TRBJ2-3	TGCGCCAGTAAGAAAGATCATGGGGTCTTCACAGATACGCAGTATTTT	CASKKDHGVFTDTQYF
NA	NA	TRBV30	TRBJ2-4	TGTGCCTGGGACGCCCCGTCTCAATTAGCCAAAAACATTCAGTACTTC	CAWDAPSQLAKNIQYF
NA	many	TRBV7-9	TRBJ2-7	TGTGCCAGCAGCGAACCCGGGACGGCCAGCGAGCAGTACTTC	CASSEPGTASEQYF
TRBD1	NA	TRBV4-3	TRBJ2-1	TGCGCCAGCAGCCAGGAACCGGGACAGGGGCGAGGTGAGCAGTTCTTC	CASSQEPGQGRGEQFF
TRBD1	few	TRBV20-1	TRBJ1-3	TGCAGTGCTAGAATAGACAGGGGGCGAGGAAACACCATATATTTT	CSARIDRGRGNTIYF
TRBD1	few	TRBV6-2/TRBV6-3	TRBJ2-7	TGTGCCACCGGACAGGGAAATTACGAGCAGTACTTC	CATGQGNYEQYF
TRBD2	many	TRBV28	TRBJ2-3	TGTGCCAGCAGTTCCGGGACTAGCGGGACTACGCAGTATTTT	CASSSGTSGTTQYF
NA	NA	TRBV5-6	TRBJ2-2	TGTGCCAGCAGCTCCCTTCCGTCGGACATCGAGGAAAGGCTGTTTTTT	CASSSLPSDIEERLFF
TRBD2	few	TRBV15	TRBJ2-1	TGTGCCACCAGCAGAGAACGACTTAGCGGGAGGGCCTTTAATGAGCAGTTCTTC	CATSRERLSGRAFNEQFF
NA	NA	TRBV12-3/TRBV12-4	TRBJ2-7	TGTGCCAGCAGTTTAGAAGGGCGCGAGCAGTACTTC	CASSLEGREQYF
NA	NA	TRBV10-3	TRBJ2-5	TGTGCCATCAGTGAGTCGGTCGGCCAAGAGACCCAGTACTTC	CAISESVGQETQYF
TRBD2	NA	TRBV20-1	TRBJ2-5	TGCAGTGCGCCGCGGGGGGGCGGAGAGACCCAGTACTTC	CSAPRGGGETQYF
NA	few	TRBV28	TRBJ1-6	TGTGCCAGCAGTCCCCAGTCCTCTTCACCCCTCCACTTT	CASSPQSSSPLHF
NA	many	TRBV7-2	TRBJ2-5	TGTGCCAGCAGCTTAGGTGTTACCGCCTACCAAGAGACCCAGTACTTC	CASSLGVTAYQETQYF
TRBD1	NA	TRBV4-2	TRBJ1-1	TGTGCCAGCAGCCAAGGTTTACAGGGGGCCATGAACACTGAAGCTTTCTTT	CASSQGLQGAMNTEAFF
TRBD1	NA	TRBV20-1	TRBJ1-1	TGCAGTGCTACCACAGGGGCAATGAACACTGAAGCTTTCTTT	CSATTGAMNTEAFF
NA	NA	TRBV7-2	TRBJ2-1	TGTGCCAGCAGTGTACTGGCCTACAATGAGCAGTTCTTC	CASSVLAYNEQFF
TRBD1	few	TRBV9	TRBJ1-6	TGTGCCAGCAGCGTCGCGGGACAGGGGAATTCACCCCTCCACTTT	CASSVAGQGNSPLHF
NA	few	TRBV20-1	TRBJ1-2	TGCAGTGCTAGAGATTATGGGCAGGGTGGATCTAACTATGGCTACACCTTC	CSARDYGQGGSNYGYTF
NA	many	TRBV12-3/TRBV12-4	TRBJ2-7	TGTGCCAGCAGTTTAGGCGGAGTCTCCTACGAGCAGTACTTC	CASSLGGVSYEQYF